The subject of this entry is one T cell receptor (beta chain). These data originate in a study of CD8+CD57+ T cells in acquired aplastic anemia. For the study at large: Mean DNA quantity obtained from sorted CD4+ and CD8+ cells was about 3.5 ug.

CDR3 length equals 14 residues. Germline lookup yields CDR1 DFQATT and CDR2 SNEGSKA (reference sequence). Between the trimmed V and J ends, which lost 1 base and 10 bases, there was a span of 14 bases. TCR beta VDJ and CDR3 profiles were obtained from a genomic DNA template. Each CDR3 protein gets one entry after TCRdb re-called the reads with MiXCR. Counted here are approximately 200,000 distinct CDR3 sequences, around 63% occurring once; the ten biggest clones make up about 29%. This receptor was identified in a human donor in good health. The material sequenced was sorted CD4+, CD8+, or CD8+CD57+ T cells (not recorded which) from PBMCs. The chain has TRBV20-1 and TRBJ1-6; D gene unclear. CDR3 DNA: TGCAGTGCTAGAGGTTCGGAGGGTTCCTCACCCCTCCACTTT. Protein product: CSARGSEGSSPLHF.